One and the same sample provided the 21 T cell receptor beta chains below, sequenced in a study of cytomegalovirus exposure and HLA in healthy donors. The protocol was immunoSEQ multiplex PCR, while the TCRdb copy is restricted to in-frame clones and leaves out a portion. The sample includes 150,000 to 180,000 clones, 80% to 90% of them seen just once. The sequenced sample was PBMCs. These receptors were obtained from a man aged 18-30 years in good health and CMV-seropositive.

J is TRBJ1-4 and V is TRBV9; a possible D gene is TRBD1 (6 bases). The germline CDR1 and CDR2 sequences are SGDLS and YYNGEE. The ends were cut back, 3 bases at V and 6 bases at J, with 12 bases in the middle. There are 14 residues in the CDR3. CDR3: CASSAGGQDEKLFF. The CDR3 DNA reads TGTGCCAGCAGCGCGGGGGGGCAGGATGAAAAACTGTTTTTT.

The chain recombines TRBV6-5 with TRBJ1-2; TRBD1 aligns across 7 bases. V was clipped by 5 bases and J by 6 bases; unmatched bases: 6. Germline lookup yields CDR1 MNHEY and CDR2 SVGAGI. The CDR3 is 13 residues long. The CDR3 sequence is CASSEETGDGYTF. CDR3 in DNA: TGTGCCAGCAGTGAAGAAACAGGGGATGGCTACACCTTC.

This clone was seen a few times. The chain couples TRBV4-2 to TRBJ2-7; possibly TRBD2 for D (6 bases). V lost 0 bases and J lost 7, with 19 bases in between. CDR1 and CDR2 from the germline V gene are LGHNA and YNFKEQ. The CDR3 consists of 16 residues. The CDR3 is CASSQDGSQEPWEQYF. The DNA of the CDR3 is TGTGCCAGCAGCCAAGACGGGAGCCAGGAGCCCTGGGAGCAGTACTTC.

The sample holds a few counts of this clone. CDR3 bases: TGTGCCAGCAGCTTAGTTCAGACCGGGGAGCTGTTTTTT. Protein product: CASSLVQTGELFF. This chain connects TRBV7-9 to TRBJ2-2; D not certain. Trimming took off 1 base at V and 5 bases at J, with 5 bases between the two ends. CDR1 and CDR2 from the germline V gene are SEHNR and FQNEAQ (reference sequence). CDR3 length: 13 amino acids.

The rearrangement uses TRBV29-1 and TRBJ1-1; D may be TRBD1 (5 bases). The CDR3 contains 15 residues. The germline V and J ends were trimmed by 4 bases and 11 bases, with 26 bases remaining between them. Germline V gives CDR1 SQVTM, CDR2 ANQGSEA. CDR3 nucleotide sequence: TGCAGCGTTGCGGACCTGGGGGGGAAAGAACACTGGGCTTTCTTT. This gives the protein CSVADLGGKEHWAFF.

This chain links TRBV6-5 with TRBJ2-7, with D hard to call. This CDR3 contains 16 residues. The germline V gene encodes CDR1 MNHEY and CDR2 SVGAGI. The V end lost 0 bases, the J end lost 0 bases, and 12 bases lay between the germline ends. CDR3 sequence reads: CASSYSAARSSYEQYF. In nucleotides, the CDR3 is TGTGCCAGCAGTTACTCGGCAGCCCGGAGCTCCTACGAGCAGTACTTC.

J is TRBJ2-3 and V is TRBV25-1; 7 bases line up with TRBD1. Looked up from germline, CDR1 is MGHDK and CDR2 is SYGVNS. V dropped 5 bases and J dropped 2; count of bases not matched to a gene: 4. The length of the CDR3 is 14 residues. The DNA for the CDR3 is TGTGCCAGCAGTCAGGGGGTGCTCACAGATACGCAGTATTTT. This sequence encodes CASSQGVLTDTQYF.

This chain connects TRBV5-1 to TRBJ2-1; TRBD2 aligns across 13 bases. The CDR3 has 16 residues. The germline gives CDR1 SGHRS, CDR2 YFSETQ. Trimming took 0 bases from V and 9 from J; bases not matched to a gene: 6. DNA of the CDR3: TGCGCCAGCAGCTTGGGACTAGCGGGGGGACTGCCTGAGCAGTTCTTC. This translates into CASSLGLAGGLPEQFF.

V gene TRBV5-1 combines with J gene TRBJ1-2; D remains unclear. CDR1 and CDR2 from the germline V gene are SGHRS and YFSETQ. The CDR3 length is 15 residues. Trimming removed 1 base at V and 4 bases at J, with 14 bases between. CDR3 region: CASSLWPGQSYGYTF. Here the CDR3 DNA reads TGCGCCAGCAGCTTGTGGCCAGGCCAATCCTATGGCTACACCTTC.

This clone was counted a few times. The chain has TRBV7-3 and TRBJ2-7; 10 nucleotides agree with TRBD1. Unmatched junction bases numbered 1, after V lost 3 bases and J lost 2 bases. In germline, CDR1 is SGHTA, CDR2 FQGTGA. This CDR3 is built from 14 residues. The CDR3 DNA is TGTGCCAGCAGCTTCGACAGGGGGCCCTACGAGCAGTACTTC. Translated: CASSFDRGPYEQYF.

DNA of the CDR3: TGTGCCAGCAGTTACCCACAGGTGGATACGCAGTATTTT. Its protein product is CASSYPQVDTQYF. This chain links TRBV6-6 with TRBJ2-3; D may be TRBD1 (5 bases). The CDR3 spans 13 residues. Trimming cost V 2 bases and J 6 bases, with 9 bases left between them. Looked up from germline, CDR1 is MNHNY and CDR2 is SVGAGI (reference sequence).

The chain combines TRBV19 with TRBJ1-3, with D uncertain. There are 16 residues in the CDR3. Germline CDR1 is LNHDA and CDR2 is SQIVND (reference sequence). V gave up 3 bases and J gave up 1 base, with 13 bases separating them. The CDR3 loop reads CASSMAHKYSGNTIYF. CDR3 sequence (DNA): TGTGCCAGTAGTATGGCCCATAAATATTCTGGAAACACCATATATTTT.

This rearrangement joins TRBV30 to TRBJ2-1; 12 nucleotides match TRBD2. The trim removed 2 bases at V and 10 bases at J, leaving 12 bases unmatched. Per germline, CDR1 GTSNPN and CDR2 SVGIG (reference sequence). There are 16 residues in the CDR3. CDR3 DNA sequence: TGTGCCTGGAGTCTAGGTCTAGCGGGAGGGGTGGGAGAGCAGTTCTTC. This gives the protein CAWSLGLAGGVGEQFF.

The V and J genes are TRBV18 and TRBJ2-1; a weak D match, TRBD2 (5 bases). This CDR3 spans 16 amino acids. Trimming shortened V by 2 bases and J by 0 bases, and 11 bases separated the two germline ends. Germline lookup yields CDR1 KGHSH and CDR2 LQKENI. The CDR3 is CASSPIASFSYNEQFF. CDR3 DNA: TGTGCCAGCTCACCAATAGCGTCCTTCTCCTACAATGAGCAGTTCTTC. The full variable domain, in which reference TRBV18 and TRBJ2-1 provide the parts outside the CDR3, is NAGVMQNPRHLVRRRGQEARLRCSPMKGHSHVYWYRQLPEEGLKFMVYLQKENIIDESGMPKERFSAEFPKEGPSILRIQQVVRGDSAAYFCASSPIASFSYNEQFFGPGTRLTVL.

The CDR3 loop is CASSSPLAGGPYEQYF. The CDR3 bases are TGCGCCAGCAGCAGTCCCTTGGCGGGGGGGCCCTACGAGCAGTACTTC. The chain couples TRBV5-1 to TRBJ2-7, with 9 bases matching TRBD2. The CDR3 length is 16 residues. V lost 4 bases to trimming and J lost 2 bases; unmatched junction nucleotides: 10. Germline CDR1 SGHRS, CDR2 YFSETQ.

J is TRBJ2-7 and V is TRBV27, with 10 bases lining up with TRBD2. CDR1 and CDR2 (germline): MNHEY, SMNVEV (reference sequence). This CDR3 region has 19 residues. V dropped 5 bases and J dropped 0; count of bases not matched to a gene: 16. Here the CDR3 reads CASSVRDRSGRVTSYEQYF. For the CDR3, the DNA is TGTGCCAGCAGTGTCCGGGACAGGAGCGGGAGGGTAACCTCCTACGAGCAGTACTTC.

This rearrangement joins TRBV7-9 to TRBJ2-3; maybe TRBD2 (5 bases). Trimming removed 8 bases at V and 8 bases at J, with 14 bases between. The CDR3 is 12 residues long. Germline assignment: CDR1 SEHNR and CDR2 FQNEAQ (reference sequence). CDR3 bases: TGTGCCAGCGTCTCGGGGTCGGGTACGCAGTATTTT. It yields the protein CASVSGSGTQYF.

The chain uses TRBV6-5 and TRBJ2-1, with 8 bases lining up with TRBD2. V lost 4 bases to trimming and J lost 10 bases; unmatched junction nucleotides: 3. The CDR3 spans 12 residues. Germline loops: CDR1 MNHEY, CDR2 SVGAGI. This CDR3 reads CASSSQRGEQFF. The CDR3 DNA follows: TGTGCCAGCAGTTCCCAGCGGGGGGAGCAGTTCTTC.

Here the CDR3 DNA reads TGTGCCAGCAGTTACCTTGGACTGAAGGCCTATGGCTACACCTTC. Translated: CASSYLGLKAYGYTF. The chain has TRBV6-6 and TRBJ1-2; unclear D gene. The germline V gene encodes CDR1 MNHNY and CDR2 SVGAGI (reference sequence). The CDR3 spans 15 residues. Trimming took 2 bases from V and 4 from J, leaving 14 bases between them.

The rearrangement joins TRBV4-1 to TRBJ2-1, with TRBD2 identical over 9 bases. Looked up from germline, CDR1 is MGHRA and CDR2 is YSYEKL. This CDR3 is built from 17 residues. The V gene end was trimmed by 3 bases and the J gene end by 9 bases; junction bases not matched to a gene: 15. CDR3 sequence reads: CASSQIDMGLAGPEQFF. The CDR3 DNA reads TGCGCCAGCAGCCAGATTGACATGGGCCTAGCGGGACCTGAGCAGTTCTTC.

CDR3 nucleotides: TGTGCCAGCAGCGTAGAGGAGGTCTCCTACGAGCAGTACTTC. This translates into CASSVEEVSYEQYF. This chain connects TRBV9 to TRBJ2-7, with D perhaps TRBD2 (5 bases). V was shortened by 0 bases and J by 0 bases, with 7 bases between the two germline ends. The CDR3 extends over 14 amino acids. Germline loops: CDR1 SGDLS, CDR2 YYNGEE.